This T cell receptor (beta chain) emerged from a study of beta chain features in type 1 diabetes. Study-wide background: Healthy donors and patients showed comparable age, gender and cell yields. Study observations and caveats: Comparison showed that naive, central memory and Treg TCRB repertoires appeared more similar among patients than among healthy donors.

In this sample, this clone turned up a few times. The target antigen is unknown. Sorting based on CD45RO/CCR7/CD25/CD127/CD95/CD27 separated CD4+ naive, central memory, regulatory and stem cell-like memory cells. Every bit of the isolated RNA underwent reverse transcription, so sequencing read expressed TCRB transcripts. Clones were sequenced by immunoSEQ multiplex PCR, and TCRdb holds only the in-frame ones, with some missing. The sample contains 300,000 to 400,000 clones, more than 9.5% of which appear only once. CDR1 and CDR2 from the germline V gene are KGHSH and LQKENI. With V trimmed by 5 bases and J by 1 base, 4 bases remained unmatched. The length of the CDR3 is 14 residues.

The V and J genes are TRBV18 and TRBJ2-7; the match to TRBD1 covers 8 bases. The sequenced sample was naive CD4+ T cells from blood. The sequence was obtained from a woman younger than 45 in good health. The CDR3 protein is CASSTRTGSYEQYF. CDR3 nucleotides: TGTGCCAGCTCAACGAGGACAGGGTCCTACGAGCAGTACTTC.